These T cell receptor beta chains were read from a single sample in a study of blood T cell repertoires in COVID-19. The table came from immunoSEQ multiplex PCR; TCRdb's copy has only in-frame clones and leaves some out. Here the sample spans about 110,000 clones, roughly 85% being singletons. The specimen was peripheral blood. These receptors were taken from a human donor in a cohort sampled during active COVID-19. CDR3s include the opening cysteine and the closing phenylalanine or tryptophan. D genes are given only for firm matches. A clone size is listed for some rows: how often the clone was seen (once, few, many), or a class if it is expanded.

abundance: NA; v_gene: TRBV28; len: 15; d_gene: TRBD2; j_gene: TRBJ2-5; CDR3aa: CASSFATSGGETQYF; CDR3nt: TGTGCCAGCAGTTTCGCGACTAGCGGGGGGGAGACCCAGTACTTC
abundance: NA; v_gene: TRBV5-6; len: 15; d_gene: NA; j_gene: TRBJ2-3; CDR3aa: CASSFNQGLVDTQYF; CDR3nt: TGTGCCAGCAGCTTTAACCAGGGTTTGGTGGATACGCAGTATTTT
abundance: NA; v_gene: TRBV24-1; len: 17; d_gene: TRBD1; j_gene: TRBJ1-2; CDR3aa: CATSDLRPRGTAIGYTF; CDR3nt: TGTGCCACCAGTGATCTAAGACCCAGGGGGACCGCGATAGGCTACACCTTC
abundance: NA; v_gene: TRBV20-1; len: 10; d_gene: NA; j_gene: TRBJ1-2; CDR3aa: CSAKGQPYTF; CDR3nt: TGCAGTGCCAAGGGACAACCTTACACCTTC
abundance: few; v_gene: TRBV18; len: 15; d_gene: NA; j_gene: TRBJ1-5; CDR3aa: CASSQQSHSNQPQHF; CDR3nt: TGTGCCAGCTCCCAACAGTCACATAGCAATCAGCCCCAGCATTTT
abundance: NA; v_gene: TRBV10-2; len: 12; d_gene: NA; j_gene: TRBJ2-7; CDR3aa: CASSDNSYEQYF; CDR3nt: TGCGCCAGCAGTGACAACTCCTACGAGCAGTACTTC
abundance: NA; v_gene: TRBV3-1/TRBV3-2; len: 16; d_gene: NA; j_gene: TRBJ1-5; CDR3aa: CASSQAAAGRNQPQHF; CDR3nt: TGTGCCAGCAGCCAAGCGGCCGCGGGGCGCAATCAGCCCCAGCATTTT
abundance: NA; v_gene: TRBV5-1; len: 12; d_gene: TRBD1; j_gene: TRBJ1-2; CDR3aa: CATGQDSYGYTF; CDR3nt: TGCGCCACCGGACAGGACAGCTATGGCTACACCTTC
abundance: NA; v_gene: TRBV7-9; len: 14; d_gene: NA; j_gene: TRBJ2-7; CDR3aa: CASSKGHGPYEQYF; CDR3nt: TGTGCCAGCAGCAAGGGACACGGACCTTACGAGCAGTACTTC
abundance: NA; v_gene: TRBV19; len: 15; d_gene: TRBD1; j_gene: TRBJ1-4; CDR3aa: CASSPGTATNEKLFF; CDR3nt: TGTGCCAGTAGTCCCGGGACAGCAACTAATGAAAAACTGTTTTTT
abundance: NA; v_gene: TRBV5-1; len: 15; d_gene: NA; j_gene: TRBJ1-3; CDR3aa: CASSLQGLSGNTIYF; CDR3nt: TGCGCCAGCAGCTTGCAGGGTTTGAGTGGAAACACCATATATTTT
abundance: few; v_gene: TRBV19; len: 14; d_gene: TRBD1; j_gene: TRBJ1-1; CDR3aa: CASSKDRENTEAFF; CDR3nt: TGTGCCAGTAGTAAGGACAGGGAGAACACTGAAGCTTTCTTT
abundance: NA; v_gene: TRBV6-2/TRBV6-3; len: 14; d_gene: NA; j_gene: TRBJ1-5; CDR3aa: CASSNPGGNQPQHF; CDR3nt: TGTGCCAGCAGTAACCCCGGGGGCAATCAGCCCCAGCATTTT
abundance: NA; v_gene: TRBV9; len: 15; d_gene: NA; j_gene: TRBJ2-3; CDR3aa: CASSPTVADTDTQYF; CDR3nt: TGTGCCAGCAGCCCCACCGTGGCAGACACAGATACGCAGTATTTT
abundance: NA; v_gene: TRBV15; len: 14; d_gene: TRBD1; j_gene: TRBJ1-2; CDR3aa: CATSSDRGLGGYTF; CDR3nt: TGTGCCACCAGCAGTGACAGGGGGCTCGGTGGCTACACCTTC
abundance: NA; v_gene: TRBV7-3; len: 16; d_gene: TRBD2; j_gene: TRBJ2-2; CDR3aa: CASSSLSGGNTGELFF; CDR3nt: TGTGCCAGCAGCTCCCTCAGCGGGGGGAACACCGGGGAGCTGTTTTTT
abundance: NA; v_gene: TRBV19; len: 14; d_gene: TRBD1; j_gene: TRBJ1-5; CDR3aa: CASGGQGWGQPQHF; CDR3nt: TGTGCCAGTGGGGGACAGGGATGGGGTCAGCCCCAGCATTTT
abundance: NA; v_gene: TRBV6-5; len: 13; d_gene: NA; j_gene: TRBJ1-6; CDR3aa: CASSPGVSSPLHF; CDR3nt: TGTGCCAGCAGCCCCGGGGTGAGTTCACCCCTCCACTTT
abundance: once; v_gene: TRBV5-1; len: 15; d_gene: NA; j_gene: TRBJ1-4; CDR3aa: CASSLSGQTNEKLFF; CDR3nt: TGCGCCAGCAGCTTGAGCGGGCAGACTAATGAAAAACTGTTTTTT
abundance: NA; v_gene: TRBV14; len: 12; d_gene: NA; j_gene: TRBJ1-2; CDR3aa: CASSQLNIGYTF; CDR3nt: TGTGCCAGCAGCCAACTTAACATTGGCTACACCTTC
abundance: NA; v_gene: TRBV7-8; len: 13; d_gene: TRBD1; j_gene: TRBJ2-1; CDR3aa: CASSPDRDNEQFF; CDR3nt: TGTGCCAGCAGCCCCGACAGGGACAATGAGCAGTTCTTC
abundance: few; v_gene: TRBV19; len: 17; d_gene: TRBD2; j_gene: TRBJ2-1; CDR3aa: CASSMMRRGGRENEQFF; CDR3nt: TGTGCCAGTAGTATGATGAGGCGGGGGGGCCGAGAAAATGAGCAGTTCTTC
abundance: NA; v_gene: TRBV6-6; len: 15; d_gene: TRBD1; j_gene: TRBJ2-1; CDR3aa: CASSYPGQGYNEQFF; CDR3nt: TGTGCCAGCAGTTACCCGGGACAGGGGTACAATGAGCAGTTCTTC
abundance: NA; v_gene: TRBV7-5; len: 16; d_gene: NA; j_gene: TRBJ2-3; CDR3aa: CARSYSEGQHTDTQYF; CDR3nt: TGTGCCAGAAGCTATAGCGAAGGACAGCACACAGATACGCAGTATTTT
abundance: NA; v_gene: TRBV3-1/TRBV3-2; len: 15; d_gene: TRBD1; j_gene: TRBJ1-2; CDR3aa: CASSFPGQGKDGYTF; CDR3nt: TGTGCCAGCAGCTTCCCGGGACAGGGGAAGGATGGCTACACCTTC
abundance: NA; v_gene: TRBV7-6; len: 16; d_gene: TRBD2; j_gene: TRBJ2-1; CDR3aa: CASSTTAGGPYNEQFF; CDR3nt: TGTGCCAGCAGCACTACAGCGGGGGGCCCCTACAATGAGCAGTTCTTC
abundance: NA; v_gene: TRBV12-3/TRBV12-4; len: 13; d_gene: TRBD1; j_gene: TRBJ2-2; CDR3aa: CAIQGADTGELFF; CDR3nt: TGTGCCATTCAGGGGGCGGACACCGGGGAGCTGTTTTTT
abundance: NA; v_gene: TRBV7-2; len: 13; d_gene: TRBD1; j_gene: TRBJ1-2; CDR3aa: CASSDRQGYGYTF; CDR3nt: TGTGCCAGCAGCGACCGACAGGGCTATGGCTACACCTTC
abundance: NA; v_gene: TRBV29-1; len: 15; d_gene: NA; j_gene: TRBJ2-7; CDR3aa: CSVPQRPGRTYEQYF; CDR3nt: TGCAGCGTCCCACAAAGACCAGGGAGGACCTACGAGCAGTACTTC
abundance: NA; v_gene: TRBV6-2/TRBV6-3; len: 15; d_gene: NA; j_gene: TRBJ1-5; CDR3aa: CASSSGRDYIQPQHF; CDR3nt: TGTGCCAGCAGTTCTGGCAGGGATTATATTCAGCCCCAGCATTTT